This T cell receptor beta chain was sequenced in a study of blood T cell repertoires in COVID-19. For the study at large: COVID-19 samples from acute and convalescent phases originated in the United States, Italy and Spain. The cDNA or gDNA used as material had been derived from T cells, B-cell-depleted T cells, or PBMCs.

Source study methods: Nucleated cell counts were estimated from reference gene primer amplification. Repertoires were generated with immunoSEQ multiplex PCR, while TCRdb's copy carries only in-frame clones and drops some. V and J calls and clone size are copied from that table; D and trimming were computed from the DNA. The table lists fewer than 150,000 clones, 85% to 90% of them singletons. Sample: peripheral blood. The TCR sequence derives from a woman aged 40 to 55 with acute or convalescent COVID-19.

CDR3 sequence reads: CASSSRTVRGEKLFF. Here the CDR3 DNA reads TGTGCCAGCAGCTCCCGGACAGTCCGGGGTGAAAAACTGTTTTTT. The V gene is TRBV3-1 (or the pseudogene TRBV3-2), the J gene TRBJ1-4, with D possibly matching TRBD1 (6 bases). The CDR3 is 15 amino acids. The germline V gene encodes CDR1 LGHDT and CDR2 YNNKEL (reference sequence). V was pared by 5 bases and J by 7 bases, with 17 bases between.